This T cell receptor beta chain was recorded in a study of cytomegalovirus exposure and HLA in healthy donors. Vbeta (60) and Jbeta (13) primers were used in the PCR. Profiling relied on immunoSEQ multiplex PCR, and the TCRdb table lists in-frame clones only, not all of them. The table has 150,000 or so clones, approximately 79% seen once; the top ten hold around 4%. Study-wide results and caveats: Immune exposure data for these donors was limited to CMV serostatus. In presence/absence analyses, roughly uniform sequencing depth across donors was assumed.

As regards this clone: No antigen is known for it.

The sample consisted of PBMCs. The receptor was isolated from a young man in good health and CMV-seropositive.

Written as DNA, the CDR3 is TGTGCCAGCAGTTCGGACTATATCAATGAGCAGTTCTTC. It encodes CASSSDYINEQFF. This sequence joins TRBV27 and TRBJ2-1; a possible D gene is TRBD2 (6 bases). CDR3 length: 13 residues. Trimming took off 4 bases at V and 6 bases at J, with 10 bases between the two ends. Germline values: CDR1 MNHEY, CDR2 SMNVEV (reference sequence).